A selection of T cell receptor beta chains follows, all from one sample in a study of T cells in Graves' hyperthyroidism and ophthalmopathy. One entry per CDR3 protein results from TCRdb running MiXCR on the multiplex PCR reads. The data show about 640,000 distinct CDR3 sequences, with 20% to 25% seen just once and over 30% held by the top ten. Sequenced: blood. The source is a man aged 30-40 years with Graves' ophthalmopathy. Both conserved end residues are part of each CDR3. The D gene is left open where the match is weak. Rows may omit the clone size; those that give it use once, few, many or a size class.

D	V	J	size	CDR3	DNA
NA	TRBV28	TRBJ2-5	many	CASSFGGTGQETQYF	TGTGCCAGCAGTTTTGGGGGCACGGGGCAAGAGACCCAGTACTTC
TRBD1	TRBV19	TRBJ2-7	few	CASKAGQGSYEQYF	TGTGCCAGTAAAGCGGGACAGGGGTCCTACGAGCAGTACTTC
NA	TRBV27	TRBJ2-5	NA	CASSLGSNLAQYF	TGTGCCAGCAGTTTAGGAAGCAATCTAGCCCAGTACTTC
NA	TRBV2	TRBJ2-3	few	CASSEALGTQYF	TGTGCCAGCAGTGAAGCCCTGGGTACGCAGTATTTT
TRBD2	TRBV20-1	TRBJ2-7	NA	CSARAGGLYEQYF	TGCAGTGCTAGAGCGGGAGGACTTTACGAGCAGTACTTC
TRBD1	TRBV12-3/TRBV12-4	TRBJ1-2	NA	CASSPHRAGGNYGYTF	TGTGCCAGCAGTCCCCACAGAGCAGGGGGCAACTATGGCTACACCTTC
TRBD1	TRBV6-2/TRBV6-3	TRBJ1-2	NA	CASRTGQGSYGYTF	TGTGCCAGCAGGACGGGACAGGGGTCTTATGGCTACACCTTC
NA	TRBV7-2	TRBJ2-1	few	CASSSSRVREQFF	TGTGCCAGCAGCTCGTCCAGGGTCCGGGAGCAGTTCTTC
TRBD2	TRBV20-1	TRBJ2-2	few	CSAIPGTSGIRTGELFF	TGCAGTGCTATCCCCGGGACTAGCGGGATTAGGACCGGGGAGCTGTTTTTT
NA	TRBV6-1	TRBJ2-5	many	CASSESIGGLRETQYF	TGTGCCAGCAGTGAATCTATCGGGGGACTTCGAGAGACCCAGTACTTC
NA	TRBV6-5	TRBJ2-3	few	CASSYSLAGLLPDTQYF	TGTGCCAGCAGTTACTCTTTGGCTGGCCTACTGCCAGATACGCAGTATTTT
TRBD1	TRBV27	TRBJ1-1	NA	CASSTTGWSNTEAFF	TGTGCCAGCAGTACGACAGGGTGGTCGAACACTGAAGCTTTCTTT
TRBD1	TRBV28	TRBJ2-7	few	CASRGQGGPDEQYF	TGTGCCAGCAGAGGACAGGGTGGTCCGGACGAGCAGTACTTC
TRBD1	TRBV28	TRBJ2-1	many	CASSSAGTGYNEQFF	TGTGCCAGCAGTTCCGCCGGGACAGGGTACAATGAGCAGTTCTTC
NA	TRBV7-2	TRBJ2-5	NA	CASSLFRDQETQYF	TGTGCCAGCAGCTTATTTCGGGATCAAGAGACCCAGTACTTC
NA	TRBV19	TRBJ1-5	NA	CASSISARADQPQHF	TGTGCCAGTAGTATATCTGCTCGGGCGGATCAGCCCCAGCATTTT
NA	TRBV29-1	TRBJ1-1	NA	CSAYSRGLNTEAFF	TGCAGCGCTTATTCCAGGGGACTGAACACTGAAGCTTTCTTT
NA	TRBV27	TRBJ2-1	once	CASSFRWDNEQFF	TGTGCCAGCAGTTTCCGTTGGGACAATGAGCAGTTCTTC
NA	TRBV27	TRBJ1-6	few	CASSLSSESSYNSPLHF	TGTGCCAGCAGTTTATCGTCAGAGAGCTCCTATAATTCACCCCTCCACTTT
NA	TRBV5-1	TRBJ1-4	many	CASSRWDGPNEKLFF	TGCGCCAGCAGCAGGTGGGACGGACCAAATGAAAAACTGTTTTTT
NA	TRBV6-1	TRBJ2-7	NA	CASSETPSHIYEQYF	TGTGCCAGCAGTGAGACTCCTTCCCATATCTACGAGCAGTACTTC
TRBD2	TRBV4-3	TRBJ2-2	NA	CASSQNRASGGELFF	TGCGCCAGCAGCCAAAACCGGGCTAGCGGCGGGGAGCTGTTTTTT
NA	TRBV12-3/TRBV12-4	TRBJ1-5	many	CASSPYEAVTQPQHF	TGTGCCAGCAGTCCTTATGAGGCGGTCACGCAGCCCCAGCATTTT
TRBD1	TRBV5-8	TRBJ2-1	NA	CASSPGFGTASSYNEQFF	TGTGCCAGCAGCCCTGGGTTTGGGACAGCCAGCTCCTACAATGAGCAGTTCTTC
NA	TRBV28	TRBJ1-1	many	CASTSGAGPNTEAFF	TGTGCCAGCACATCCGGGGCGGGCCCGAACACTGAAGCTTTCTTT
NA	TRBV28	TRBJ2-1	many	CASSPSHNEQFF	TGTGCCAGCAGCCCGTCCCACAATGAGCAGTTCTTC
TRBD2	TRBV4-2	TRBJ2-7	few	CASSQDMPSGRAGFYEQYF	TGTGCCAGCAGCCAAGATATGCCTAGCGGGAGGGCCGGTTTCTACGAGCAGTACTTC
NA	TRBV5-1	TRBJ2-3	NA	CASSHSRDRADTQYF	TGCGCCAGCAGCCATAGTAGGGACCGAGCGGATACGCAGTATTTT
NA	TRBV29-1	TRBJ1-1	NA	CSVAPLREDTEAFF	TGCAGCGTGGCCCCCCTCCGAGAAGACACTGAAGCTTTCTTT
NA	TRBV20-1	TRBJ2-1	few	CSASARAVSYNEQFF	TGCAGTGCTAGCGCGCGGGCAGTTTCCTACAATGAGCAGTTCTTC
TRBD1	TRBV7-3	TRBJ2-1	NA	CASSLRRPGQINNEQFF	TGTGCCAGCAGCTTACGCCGACCGGGACAGATAAACAATGAGCAGTTCTTC
NA	TRBV20-1	TRBJ2-1	few	CSARDIMGRNYNEQFF	TGCAGTGCTAGAGATATAATGGGGCGAAACTACAATGAGCAGTTCTTC
TRBD1	TRBV20-1	TRBJ2-5	few	CSARPPGTVRETQYF	TGCAGTGCTAGACCCCCCGGGACAGTCCGGGAGACCCAGTACTTC
NA	TRBV20-1	TRBJ1-2	NA	CSALDTLPDGYTF	TGCAGTGCCCTGGACACTTTACCCGATGGCTACACCTTC
NA	TRBV28	TRBJ2-2	NA	CASSLRVAVTGELFF	TGTGCCAGCAGTTTAAGGGTTGCGGTCACCGGGGAGCTGTTTTTT
NA	TRBV10-3	TRBJ1-5	NA	CAISDHGQNQPQHF	TGTGCCATCAGTGACCACGGACAGAATCAGCCCCAGCATTTT
NA	TRBV18	TRBJ2-7	many	CASSPPMGGGEQYF	TGTGCCAGCTCACCACCGATGGGAGGAGGCGAGCAGTACTTC
NA	TRBV28	TRBJ2-4	once	CASSFDGRPIQYF	TGTGCCAGCAGTTTCGATGGAAGACCCATTCAGTACTTC
TRBD1	TRBV24-1	TRBJ2-2	few	CATSDFLGTANTGELFF	TGTGCCACCAGTGATTTTTTGGGGACAGCGAACACCGGGGAGCTGTTTTTT
NA	TRBV4-1	TRBJ1-4	few	CASSLNPGGNEKLFF	TGCGCCAGCAGCCTCAACCCCGGCGGTAATGAAAAACTGTTTTTT
TRBD1	TRBV12-3/TRBV12-4	TRBJ1-2	once	CASSNSGQGARYGYTF	TGTGCCAGCAGTAATTCGGGACAGGGGGCTCGATATGGCTACACCTTC
TRBD2	TRBV12-3/TRBV12-4	TRBJ2-1	few	CASKRRLARDEQFF	TGTGCCAGCAAAAGGCGACTAGCGAGGGATGAGCAGTTCTTC
TRBD2	TRBV14	TRBJ2-1	few	CASSQGGIGGSGSYNEQFF	TGTGCCAGCAGCCAAGGAGGGATCGGCGGGAGTGGGTCCTACAATGAGCAGTTCTTC
TRBD2	TRBV6-2/TRBV6-3	TRBJ2-7	NA	CASRLYGGRPSHFGYEQYF	TGTGCCAGCAGATTATATGGCGGGAGGCCATCCCACTTCGGCTACGAGCAGTACTTC
NA	TRBV19	TRBJ2-4	NA	CASSPGEVSIQYF	TGTGCCAGTAGTCCGGGAGAGGTGAGCATTCAGTACTTC
TRBD1	TRBV18	TRBJ2-1	NA	CASSHGTGNYNEQFF	TGTGCCAGCTCACATGGGACAGGGAACTACAATGAGCAGTTCTTC